Presented here are 29 T cell receptor beta chains from one specimen sequenced in a study of CD8 T cells in acute hepatitis C reinfection. Method: immunoSEQ multiplex PCR; TCRdb's copy keeps in-frame clones and lacks some. The table has about 38,000 clones, 80% to 90% seen once. The sample's time point: naive CD8 control sorted from an acute-time-point sample. The sequenced sample consisted of naive CD8+ T cells from PBMCs. Every receptor here comes from a woman aged 18-29 years who spontaneously cleared hepatitis C infection.

This chain uses TRBV9 with TRBJ2-7, with 12 nucleotides matching TRBD1. This CDR3 has 14 amino acids. V shed 7 bases and J 6 bases; nucleotides not matched to a gene: 8. CDR1 and CDR2 (germline): SGDLS, YYNGEE. CDR3 sequence: CASGTGGGTAEQYF. CDR3 DNA sequence: TGTGCCAGCGGGACAGGGGGCGGAACCGCCGAGCAGTACTTC. The variable domain in full, completed from reference TRBV9 and TRBJ2-7, reads DSGVTQTPKHLITATGQRVTLRCSPRSGDLSVYWYQQSLDQGLQFLIQYYNGEERAKGNILERFSAQQFPDLHSELNLSSLELGDSALYFCASGTGGGTAEQYFGPGTRLTVT.

The sample holds a few counts of this clone. This chain uses TRBV5-4 with TRBJ2-7; no clear D gene. Between the trimmed V and J ends, which lost 0 bases and 2 bases, there was a span of 9 bases. CDR3 size: 14 residues. Germline assignment: CDR1 SGHNT and CDR2 YYREEE (reference sequence). The CDR3 nucleotides read TGTGCCAGCAGCTTGGCCGGTTCGGCCTACGAGCAGTACTTC. This translates into CASSLAGSAYEQYF.

The chain recombines TRBV7-2 with TRBJ2-5; TRBD2 agrees at 7 bases. CDR1 SGHTA and CDR2 FQGNSA come from the germline V gene. The V segment lost 1 base and the J segment 0 bases; nucleotides outside the gene matches: 11. CDR3 length equals 18 residues. The CDR3 sequence is CASSLGGRIGRYQETQYF. The DNA of the CDR3 is TGTGCCAGCAGCTTAGGCGGGCGTATCGGGAGGTACCAAGAGACCCAGTACTTC.

In DNA form, the CDR3 reads TGTGCCAGCAGGGACGGAACCTACGAGCAGTACTTC. Its protein is CASRDGTYEQYF. The chain is built from TRBV27 and TRBJ2-7; D is unclear. Germline assignment: CDR1 MNHEY and CDR2 SMNVEV (reference sequence). The V and J ends lost 6 bases and 2 bases respectively, with 8 bases between them. The CDR3 extends over 12 amino acids.

The chain uses TRBV27 and TRBJ1-4, with D tentatively TRBD1 (6 bases). CDR1 MNHEY and CDR2 SMNVEV come from the germline V gene (reference sequence). Trimming shortened V by 5 bases and J by 8 bases, and 15 bases separated the two germline ends. This CDR3 comprises 14 residues. The CDR3 sequence: CASSPRGIEEKLFF. DNA of the CDR3: TGTGCCAGCAGTCCCAGGGGTATAGAGGAAAAACTGTTTTTT.

This chain joins TRBV4-1 and TRBJ1-1, with D uncertain. V was pared by 1 base and J by 4 bases, with 4 bases between. The CDR3 totals 12 residues. The germline CDR1 and CDR2 sequences are MGHRA and YSYEKL. CDR3: CASSQGVTEAFF. The CDR3 DNA follows: TGCGCCAGCAGCCAAGGGGTCACTGAAGCTTTCTTT.

The V and J genes are TRBV9 and TRBJ1-5, with D tentatively TRBD1 (5 bases). The length of the CDR3 is 15 residues. V shed 0 bases and J shed 4 bases, with 11 bases lying between them. Germline V gives CDR1 SGDLS, CDR2 YYNGEE. The CDR3 spells CASSVEGWTNQPQHF. In DNA form, the CDR3 reads TGTGCCAGCAGCGTAGAGGGGTGGACAAATCAGCCCCAGCATTTT. The full variable domain, with the rest looked up from reference TRBV9 and TRBJ1-5, is DSGVTQTPKHLITATGQRVTLRCSPRSGDLSVYWYQQSLDQGLQFLIQYYNGEERAKGNILERFSAQQFPDLHSELNLSSLELGDSALYFCASSVEGWTNQPQHFGDGTRLSIL.

The chain has TRBV4-1 and TRBJ2-7; D not certain. The germline gives CDR1 MGHRA, CDR2 YSYEKL. The CDR3 spans 13 residues. The V end lost 5 bases, the J end lost 6 bases, and 14 bases lay between the germline ends. This chain's CDR3 is CASSYAFVTEQYF. CDR3 coding DNA: TGCGCCAGCAGCTATGCCTTTGTAACCGAGCAGTACTTC.

This clone was seen only once. The genes are TRBV5-4 and TRBJ2-7; 7 bases map to TRBD1. The CDR3 extends over 15 amino acids. The germline gives CDR1 SGHNT, CDR2 YYREEE (reference sequence). The V gene end was trimmed by 2 bases and the J gene end by 1 base; junction bases not matched to a gene: 6. The CDR3 bases are TGTGCCAGCAGCTTAGGGACAGCACAATCCTACGAGCAGTACTTC. This codes for CASSLGTAQSYEQYF.

The CDR3 DNA sequence: TGTGCCAGCAGCTTAGATCCAGGATACCAAGAGACCCAGTACTTC. This sequence encodes CASSLDPGYQETQYF. The V gene is TRBV7-6, the J gene TRBJ2-5; D gene uncertain. The V end was cut by 1 base, the J end by 0 bases, with 9 bases between. The CDR3 covers 15 residues. Germline CDR1 and CDR2: SGHVS and FNYEAQ.

CDR3 in DNA: TGTGCCAGCAGCCTGATCAGCCTAAACAATGAGCAGTTCTTC. It encodes CASSLISLNNEQFF. The chain uses TRBV27 and TRBJ2-1; D gene uncertain. V lost 6 bases, J lost 5 bases, and 14 bases lay in between. The germline CDR1 and CDR2 sequences are MNHEY and SMNVEV (reference sequence). The CDR3 spans 14 residues.

V is TRBV4-1 and J is TRBJ1-1, with 7 bases aligning to TRBD1. This CDR3 has 16 residues. Unmatched junction bases numbered 6, after V lost 2 bases and J lost 0 bases. The germline gives CDR1 MGHRA, CDR2 YSYEKL. The CDR3 is CASSQSRGSMNTEAFF. CDR3 bases: TGCGCCAGCAGCCAATCCAGGGGGAGCATGAACACTGAAGCTTTCTTT.

The chain couples TRBV6-1 to TRBJ2-1; 7 bases fit TRBD2. Germline CDR1 MNHNS, CDR2 SASEGT. With 2 bases clipped from V and 6 bases from J, the junction kept 4 bases outside the gene matches. This CDR3 spans 14 amino acids. This CDR3 is CASSEFGGSNEQFF. CDR3 DNA: TGTGCCAGCAGTGAATTCGGCGGGAGCAATGAGCAGTTCTTC.

The rearrangement uses TRBV7-3 and TRBJ2-1; 8 bases line up with TRBD2. Germline V gene lookup returns CDR1 SGHTA and CDR2 FQGTGA. This CDR3 contains 18 residues. V lost 2 bases, J lost 4 bases, and 13 bases stayed unmatched. CDR3: CASSLGSGTFPNYNEQFF. The CDR3 region has the DNA TGTGCCAGCAGCTTAGGTAGCGGGACATTTCCGAATTACAATGAGCAGTTCTTC.

The V gene is TRBV6-5, the J gene TRBJ1-2, with D hard to call. This CDR3 contains 13 residues. Trimming removed 3 bases from V and 6 bases from J, with 11 bases in between. CDR1 is MNHEY and CDR2 is SVGAGI in the germline V gene. In nucleotides, the CDR3 is TGTGCCAGCAGTTATGGCCCCCTCGATGGCTACACCTTC. Translated: CASSYGPLDGYTF.

This clone has only a few counts. The chain couples TRBV25-1 to TRBJ1-2; D uncertain. This CDR3 spans 12 amino acids. CDR1 and CDR2 (germline): MGHDK, SYGVNS. With 6 bases removed from V and 0 bases from J, the gap between germline ends came to 5 bases. CDR3 in amino acids: CASRGSNYGYTF. CDR3 in DNA: TGTGCCAGCAGGGGGTCTAACTATGGCTACACCTTC.

The J gene is TRBJ1-3, the V gene TRBV19; no reliable D call. The CDR3 contains 15 residues. V lost 7 bases and J lost 4, with 17 bases in between. Germline assignment: CDR1 LNHDA and CDR2 SQIVND (reference sequence). This CDR3 reads CASIDLVRYGNTIYF. CDR3 sequence (DNA): TGTGCCAGTATCGACTTAGTTCGCTACGGAAACACCATATATTTT.

The chain employs TRBV27 and TRBJ2-1; TRBD1 agrees at 7 bases. The germline V gene has CDR1 MNHEY and CDR2 SMNVEV (reference sequence). With V trimmed by 6 bases and J by 5 bases, 7 bases remained unmatched. The CDR3 sequence is 14 residues long. DNA of the CDR3: TGTGCCAGCAGCCCAGGGACAGACCACAATGAGCAGTTCTTC. Translating it yields CASSPGTDHNEQFF.

The rearrangement links TRBV6-6 to TRBJ2-3; D gene ambiguous. V was trimmed by 10 bases and J by 4 bases, leaving 12 bases between them. Germline CDR1 MNHNY, CDR2 SVGAGI (reference sequence). The CDR3 consists of 12 residues. This CDR3 reads CATGRAPDTQYF. In nucleotides, the CDR3 is TGTGCCACCGGTAGGGCCCCAGATACGCAGTATTTT.

The rearrangement joins TRBV13 to TRBJ2-2, with TRBD1 identical over 8 bases. Per germline, CDR1 PRHDT and CDR2 FYEKMQ (reference sequence). The CDR3 extends over 13 amino acids. The CDR3 loop is CATRTGSVGELFF. The CDR3 nucleotides are TGTGCTACTCGGACAGGGTCGGTCGGGGAGCTGTTTTTT.

V and J are TRBV6-6 and TRBJ1-1; D is ambiguous. Trimming shortened V by 5 bases and J by 1 base, and 14 bases separated the two germline ends. The CDR3 is 15 residues long. Germline V gene data show CDR1 as MNHNY and CDR2 as SVGAGI (reference sequence). The CDR3 sequence is CASSIIAVENTEAFF. Here the CDR3 DNA reads TGTGCCAGCAGTATAATAGCAGTGGAGAACACTGAAGCTTTCTTT.

The chain has TRBV9 and TRBJ2-3; D is uncertain. This CDR3 contains 16 residues. Trimming removed 0 bases at V and 1 base at J, with 12 bases between. From germline, CDR1 is SGDLS and CDR2 YYNGEE. As DNA, the CDR3 is TGTGCCAGCAGCGTAGGTGCAGCTTGGGGCACAGATACGCAGTATTTT. As protein: CASSVGAAWGTDTQYF.

This rearrangement joins TRBV7-9 to TRBJ1-2; 8 bases map to TRBD1. Trimming removed 3 bases from V and 2 bases from J; junction bases left unmatched: 8. The CDR3 consists of 16 residues. Germline CDR1 reads SEHNR; CDR2 reads FQNEAQ (reference sequence). Here the CDR3 reads CASSFSTRTGNYGYTF. The CDR3, as DNA: TGTGCCAGCAGCTTCTCCACCCGGACAGGGAACTATGGCTACACCTTC.

The chain uses TRBV19 and TRBJ1-1; possible D gene TRBD1, 5 bases. In germline, CDR1 is LNHDA, CDR2 SQIVND (reference sequence). The CDR3 has 15 residues. V gave up 3 bases and J gave up 4 bases, with 15 bases separating them. CDR3 bases: TGTGCCAGTAGTATTTATAACAAGGGGATCACTGAAGCTTTCTTT. It specifies CASSIYNKGITEAFF. Supplemented by reference TRBV19 and TRBJ1-1, the full variable domain reads DGGITQSPKYLFRKEGQNVTLSCEQNLNHDAMYWYRQDPGQGLRLIYYSQIVNDFQKGDIAEGYSVSREKKESFPLTVTSAQKNPTAFYLCASSIYNKGITEAFFGQGTRLTVV.

The V call is TRBV27, the J call TRBJ1-1, with 7 bases fitting TRBD1. Germline values: CDR1 MNHEY, CDR2 SMNVEV (reference sequence). V lost 7 bases, J lost 0 bases, and 5 bases stayed unmatched. The CDR3 length is 14 residues. The CDR3 here is CASNSRGMNTEAFF. The CDR3 DNA is TGTGCCAGCAATTCCAGGGGGATGAACACTGAAGCTTTCTTT.

CDR3 protein: CASTPSDSYEQYF. The CDR3 region has the DNA TGTGCCAGCACCCCATCGGACTCCTACGAGCAGTACTTC. V usage is TRBV7-8 and J usage is TRBJ2-7; D is uncertain. The germline gives CDR1 SGHVS, CDR2 FQNEAQ. The CDR3 spans 13 residues. Trimming took off 7 bases at V and 0 bases at J, with 10 bases between the two ends.

This clone showed up just once. The chain recombines TRBV29-1 with TRBJ2-7, with a tentative D call TRBD1 (7 bases). V lost 3 bases and J lost 4, with 16 bases in between. Germline loops: CDR1 SQVTM, CDR2 ANQGSEA. The CDR3 is 14 amino acids. CDR3 sequence: CSVDLTGDLYEQYF. CDR3 in DNA: TGCAGCGTTGATCTAACAGGGGACTTGTACGAGCAGTACTTC.

The chain joins TRBV19 to TRBJ2-1, with D perhaps TRBD2 (5 bases). Germline CDR1 is LNHDA and CDR2 is SQIVND (reference sequence). The CDR3 is 17 residues long. V was cut by 6 bases and J by 2 bases, with 20 bases left in between. CDR3 nucleotide sequence: TGTGCCAGTAGCACGCACCCCCGAGGGCTACCCTACAATGAGCAGTTCTTC. This translates into CASSTHPRGLPYNEQFF.

The chain links TRBV10-1 to TRBJ2-3; D is unresolved. The V end lost 5 bases, the J end lost 0 bases, and 6 bases lay between the germline ends. Germline CDR1 is WNHNN and CDR2 is SYGVQD (reference sequence). This CDR3 has 13 residues. CDR3 DNA: TGCGCCAGCAGTACCGACAGCACAGATACGCAGTATTTT. This translates into CASSTDSTDTQYF.